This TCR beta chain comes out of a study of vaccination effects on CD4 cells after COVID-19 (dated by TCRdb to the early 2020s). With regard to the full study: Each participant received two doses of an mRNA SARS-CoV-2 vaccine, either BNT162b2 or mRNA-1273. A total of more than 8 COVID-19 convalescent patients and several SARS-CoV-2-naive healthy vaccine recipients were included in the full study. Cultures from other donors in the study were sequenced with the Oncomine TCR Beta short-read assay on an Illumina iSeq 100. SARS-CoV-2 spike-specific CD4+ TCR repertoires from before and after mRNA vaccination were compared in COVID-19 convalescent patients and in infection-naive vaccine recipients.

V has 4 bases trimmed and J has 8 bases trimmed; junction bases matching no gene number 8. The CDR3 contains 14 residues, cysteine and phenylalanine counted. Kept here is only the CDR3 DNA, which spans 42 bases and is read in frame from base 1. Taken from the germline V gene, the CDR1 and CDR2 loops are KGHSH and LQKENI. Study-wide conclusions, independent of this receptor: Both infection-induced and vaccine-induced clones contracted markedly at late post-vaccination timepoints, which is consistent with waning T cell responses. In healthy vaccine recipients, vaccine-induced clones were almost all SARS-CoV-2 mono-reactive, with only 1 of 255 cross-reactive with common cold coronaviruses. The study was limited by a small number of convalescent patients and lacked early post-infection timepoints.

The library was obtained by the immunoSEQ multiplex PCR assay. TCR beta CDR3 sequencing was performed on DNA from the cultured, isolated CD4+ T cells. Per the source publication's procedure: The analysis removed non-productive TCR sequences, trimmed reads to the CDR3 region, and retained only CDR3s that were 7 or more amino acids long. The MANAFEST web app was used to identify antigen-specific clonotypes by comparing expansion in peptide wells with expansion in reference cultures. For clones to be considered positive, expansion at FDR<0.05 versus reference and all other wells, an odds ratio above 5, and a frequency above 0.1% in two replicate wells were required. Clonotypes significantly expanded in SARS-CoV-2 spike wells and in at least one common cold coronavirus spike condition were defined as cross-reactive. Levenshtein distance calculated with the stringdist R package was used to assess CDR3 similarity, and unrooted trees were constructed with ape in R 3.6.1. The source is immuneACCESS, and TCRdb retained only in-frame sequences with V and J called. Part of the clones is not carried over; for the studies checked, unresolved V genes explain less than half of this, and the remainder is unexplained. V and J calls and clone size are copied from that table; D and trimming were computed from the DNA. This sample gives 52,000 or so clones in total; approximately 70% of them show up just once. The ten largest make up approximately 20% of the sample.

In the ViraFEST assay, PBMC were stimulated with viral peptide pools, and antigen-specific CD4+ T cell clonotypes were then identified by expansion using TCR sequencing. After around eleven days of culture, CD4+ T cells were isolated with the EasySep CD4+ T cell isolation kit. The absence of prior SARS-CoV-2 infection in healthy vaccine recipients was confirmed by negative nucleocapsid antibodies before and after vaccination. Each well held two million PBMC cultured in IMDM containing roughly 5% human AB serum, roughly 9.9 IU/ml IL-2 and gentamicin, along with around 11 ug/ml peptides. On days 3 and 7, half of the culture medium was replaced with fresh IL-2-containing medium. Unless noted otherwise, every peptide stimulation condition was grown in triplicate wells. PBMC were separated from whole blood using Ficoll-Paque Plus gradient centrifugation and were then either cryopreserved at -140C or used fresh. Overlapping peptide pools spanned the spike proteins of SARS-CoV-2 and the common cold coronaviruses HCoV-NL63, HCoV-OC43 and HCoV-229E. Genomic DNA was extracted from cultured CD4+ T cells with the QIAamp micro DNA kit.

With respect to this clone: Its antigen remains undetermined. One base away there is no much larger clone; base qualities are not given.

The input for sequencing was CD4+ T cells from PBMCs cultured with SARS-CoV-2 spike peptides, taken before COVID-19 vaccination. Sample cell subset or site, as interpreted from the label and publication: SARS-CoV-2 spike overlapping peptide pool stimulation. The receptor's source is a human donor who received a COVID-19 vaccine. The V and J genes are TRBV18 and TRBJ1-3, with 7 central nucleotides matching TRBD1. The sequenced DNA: TGTGCCAGCTCACTCGAAACAGGGGCGGACACCATATATTTT. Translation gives CASSLETGADTIYF.